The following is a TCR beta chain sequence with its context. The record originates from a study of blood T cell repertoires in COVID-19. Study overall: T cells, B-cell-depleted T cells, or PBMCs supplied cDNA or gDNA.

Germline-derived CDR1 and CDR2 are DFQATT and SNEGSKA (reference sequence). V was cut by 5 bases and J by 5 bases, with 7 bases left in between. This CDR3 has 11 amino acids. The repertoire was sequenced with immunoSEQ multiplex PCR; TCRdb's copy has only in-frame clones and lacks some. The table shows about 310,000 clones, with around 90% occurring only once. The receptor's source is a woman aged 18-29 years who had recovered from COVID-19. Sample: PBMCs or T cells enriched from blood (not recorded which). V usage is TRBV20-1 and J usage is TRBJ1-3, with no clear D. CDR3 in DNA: TGCAGTGCTTTAGTTAGAAACACCATATATTTT. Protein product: CSALVRNTIYF.